The 7 T cell receptor beta chains below come from one sample, sequenced in a study of glioma-infiltrating T cells. Amplification of TCR alpha and beta CDR3 regions from RNA used iRepertoire nested multiplex PCR. TCRdb reprocessed the multiplex PCR reads via MiXCR and lists one record per CDR3 protein. The sample lists roughly 130,000 distinct CDR3 sequences; under 30% were seen once. The sequencing sample was made of glioma tissue, nonneoplastic brain tissue, or PBMCs (not recorded which). These receptor sequences come from a human donor with low-grade glioma or glioblastoma, undergoing nonglioma brain surgery, or in good health (not recorded which).

The J gene is TRBJ1-2, the V gene TRBV20-1; D is unclear. Trimming removed 0 bases from V and 6 bases from J, with 14 bases in between. The CDR3 extends over 14 amino acids. Per germline, CDR1 DFQATT and CDR2 SNEGSKA (reference sequence). The CDR3 DNA reads TGCAGTGCTAGAGACCCCTTCAGGCAGAATGGCTACACCTTC. Translation gives CSARDPFRQNGYTF.

This clonotype has a single count. The rearrangement uses TRBV7-9 and TRBJ2-1; D perhaps matches TRBD2 (8 bases). Looked up from germline, CDR1 is SEHNR and CDR2 is FQNEAQ (reference sequence). The CDR3 loop spans 15 amino acids. Trimming shortened V by 5 bases and J by 8 bases, and 19 bases separated the two germline ends. Written as DNA, the CDR3 is TGTGCCAGCAGCCGGACTAGCAGGGGGGCCGATGAGCAGTTCTTC. Amino acids: CASSRTSRGADEQFF.

This chain uses TRBV28 with TRBJ1-1; D gene ambiguous. Germline V gene lookup returns CDR1 MDHEN and CDR2 SYDVKM. The CDR3 loop spans 8 amino acids. V was cut by 8 bases and J by 12 bases, with 7 bases left in between. CDR3 region: CASGGPFF. DNA for the CDR3: TGTGCCAGCGGAGGACCTTTCTTT.

This clonotype was seen a few times. The V gene is TRBV2, the J gene TRBJ2-1; a possible D gene is TRBD1 (6 bases). The germline CDR1 and CDR2 sequences are SNHLY and FYNNEI. The CDR3 covers 14 residues. The V end was cut by 6 bases, the J end by 4 bases, with 13 bases between. CDR3 DNA sequence: TGTGCCAGCAGGGACAGTCCTTTGTACAATGAGCAGTTCTTC. Translating gives CASRDSPLYNEQFF.

The V call is TRBV28, the J call TRBJ2-1; 7 bases agree with TRBD2. V lost 5 bases to trimming and J lost 1 base; unmatched junction nucleotides: 14. Germline CDR1 MDHEN, CDR2 SYDVKM. The CDR3 is made up of 18 amino acids. The chain's CDR3 is CASSPRGVGAQSYNEQFF. CDR3 nucleotides: TGTGCCAGCAGTCCCCGGGGGGTTGGGGCCCAGTCCTACAATGAGCAGTTCTTC.

This clonotype was recorded at least ten times. The chain uses TRBV20-1 and TRBJ1-1; no reliable D call. Per the germline V gene, CDR1 is DFQATT and CDR2 is SNEGSKA (reference sequence). This CDR3 region has 14 residues. Trimming pared 8 bases from V and 1 base from J, leaving 17 bases between. The CDR3 DNA is TGCAGTTCCACCCTTGGACGGGCGAACACTGAAGCTTTCTTT. This translates into CSSTLGRANTEAFF.

The rearrangement joins TRBV27 to TRBJ2-3; TRBD1 aligns across 12 bases. Germline loops: CDR1 MNHEY, CDR2 SMNVEV (reference sequence). Germline trimming cut 2 bases from V and 5 bases from J; bases unmatched to any gene: 5. The CDR3 has 16 amino acids. CDR3 nucleotide sequence: TGTGCCAGCAGTTTACGGGGACAGGGGGCCGGAGATACGCAGTATTTT. The encoded protein is CASSLRGQGAGDTQYF.